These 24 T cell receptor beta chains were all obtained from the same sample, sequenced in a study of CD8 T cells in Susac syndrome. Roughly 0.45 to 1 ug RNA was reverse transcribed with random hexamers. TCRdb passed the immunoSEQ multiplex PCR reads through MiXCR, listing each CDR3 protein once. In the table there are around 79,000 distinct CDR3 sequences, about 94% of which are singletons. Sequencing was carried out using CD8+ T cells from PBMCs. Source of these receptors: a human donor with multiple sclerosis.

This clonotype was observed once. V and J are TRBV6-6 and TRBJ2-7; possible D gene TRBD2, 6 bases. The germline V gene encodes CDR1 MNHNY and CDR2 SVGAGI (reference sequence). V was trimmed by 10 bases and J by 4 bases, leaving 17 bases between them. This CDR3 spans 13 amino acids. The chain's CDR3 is CATLRGIGYEQYF. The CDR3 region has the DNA TGTGCCACTCTCCGGGGGATTGGGTACGAGCAGTACTTC.

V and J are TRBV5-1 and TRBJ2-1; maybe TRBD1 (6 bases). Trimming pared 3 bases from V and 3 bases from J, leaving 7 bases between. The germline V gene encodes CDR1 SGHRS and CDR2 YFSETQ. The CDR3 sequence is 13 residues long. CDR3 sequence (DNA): TGCGCCAGCAGCTGGGACAACTACAATGAGCAGTTCTTC. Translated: CASSWDNYNEQFF.

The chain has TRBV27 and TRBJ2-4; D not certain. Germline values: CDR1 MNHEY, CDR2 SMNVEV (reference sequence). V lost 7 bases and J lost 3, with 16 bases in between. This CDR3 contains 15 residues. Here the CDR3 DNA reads TGTGCCAGCACCCTGAGTGGGCTGGGCAAAAACATTCAGTACTTC. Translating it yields CASTLSGLGKNIQYF.

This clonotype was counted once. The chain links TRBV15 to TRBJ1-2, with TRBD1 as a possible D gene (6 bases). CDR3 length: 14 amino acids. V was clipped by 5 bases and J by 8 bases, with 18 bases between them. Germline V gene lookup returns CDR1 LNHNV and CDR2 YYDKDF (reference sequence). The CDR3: CATSGRGRLGGYTF. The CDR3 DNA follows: TGTGCCACCAGCGGCAGGGGCCGCTTAGGAGGCTACACCTTC.

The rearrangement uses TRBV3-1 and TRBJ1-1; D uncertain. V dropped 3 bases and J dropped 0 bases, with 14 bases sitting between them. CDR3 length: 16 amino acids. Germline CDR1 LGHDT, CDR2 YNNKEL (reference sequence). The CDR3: CASSHLPENMNTEAFF. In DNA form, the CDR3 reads TGTGCCAGCAGCCACCTACCCGAGAACATGAACACTGAAGCTTTCTTT.

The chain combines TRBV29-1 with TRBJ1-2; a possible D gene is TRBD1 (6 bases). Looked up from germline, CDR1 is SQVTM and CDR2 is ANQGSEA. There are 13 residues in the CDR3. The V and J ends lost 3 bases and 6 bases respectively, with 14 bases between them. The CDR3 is CSVEGQEVDGYTF. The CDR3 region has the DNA TGCAGCGTTGAGGGACAAGAGGTAGATGGCTACACCTTC.

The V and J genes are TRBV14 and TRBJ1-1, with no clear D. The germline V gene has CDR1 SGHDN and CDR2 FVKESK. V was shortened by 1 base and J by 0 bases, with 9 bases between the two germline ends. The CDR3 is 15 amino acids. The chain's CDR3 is CASSQGEGLNTEAFF. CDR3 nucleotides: TGTGCCAGCAGCCAAGGGGAGGGCTTGAACACTGAAGCTTTCTTT.

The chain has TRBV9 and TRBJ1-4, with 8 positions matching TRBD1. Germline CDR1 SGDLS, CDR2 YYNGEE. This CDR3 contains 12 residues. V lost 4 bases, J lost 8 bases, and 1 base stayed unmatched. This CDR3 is CASSRTGEKLFF. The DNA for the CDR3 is TGTGCCAGCAGCCGGACAGGGGAAAAACTGTTTTTT.

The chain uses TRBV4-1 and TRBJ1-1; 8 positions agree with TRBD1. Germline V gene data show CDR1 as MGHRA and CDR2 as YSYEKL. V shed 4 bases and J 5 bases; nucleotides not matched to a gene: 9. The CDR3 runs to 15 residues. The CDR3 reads CASSRLATGGTEAFF. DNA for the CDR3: TGCGCCAGCAGCCGACTTGCCACAGGGGGTACTGAAGCTTTCTTT.

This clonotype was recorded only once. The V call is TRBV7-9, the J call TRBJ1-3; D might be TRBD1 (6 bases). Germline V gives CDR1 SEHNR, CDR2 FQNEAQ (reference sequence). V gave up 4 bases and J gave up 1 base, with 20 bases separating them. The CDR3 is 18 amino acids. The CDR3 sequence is CASSSRDAGEASGNTIYF. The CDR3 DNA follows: TGTGCCAGCAGCTCCCGAGATGCAGGGGAAGCGTCTGGAAACACCATATATTTT.

The chain's CDR3 is CASSPRTDGRTDEQYF. DNA for the CDR3: TGTGCCAGCAGCCCCAGGACGGATGGGAGAACCGACGAGCAGTACTTC. This chain joins TRBV3-1 and TRBJ2-7; D perhaps matches TRBD2 (5 bases). The CDR3 consists of 16 residues. V lost 4 bases and J lost 5, with 21 bases in between. Germline assignment: CDR1 LGHDT and CDR2 YNNKEL (reference sequence).

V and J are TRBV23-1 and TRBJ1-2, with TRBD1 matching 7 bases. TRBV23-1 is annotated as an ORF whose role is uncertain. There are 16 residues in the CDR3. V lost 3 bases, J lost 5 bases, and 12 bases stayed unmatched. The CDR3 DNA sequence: TGCGCCAGCAGTCAGCTAGGGACAGCCCTTTGGTATGGCTACACCTTC. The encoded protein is CASSQLGTALWYGYTF.

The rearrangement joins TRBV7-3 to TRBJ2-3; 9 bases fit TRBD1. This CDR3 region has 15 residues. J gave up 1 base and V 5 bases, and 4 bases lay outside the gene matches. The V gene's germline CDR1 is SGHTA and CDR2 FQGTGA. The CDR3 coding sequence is TGTGCCAGCAGCATGGGACAGGGAGGCACAGATACGCAGTATTTT. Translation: CASSMGQGGTDTQYF.

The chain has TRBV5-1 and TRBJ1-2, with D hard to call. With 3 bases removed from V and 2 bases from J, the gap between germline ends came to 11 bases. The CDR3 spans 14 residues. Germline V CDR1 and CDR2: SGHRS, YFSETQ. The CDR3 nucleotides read TGCGCCAGCAGCTCCGGGAAAGTGAACTATGGCTACACCTTC. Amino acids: CASSSGKVNYGYTF.

CDR3: CASSLALAGGPDEQFF. As DNA, the CDR3 is TGTGCCAGCAGCTTAGCGCTAGCGGGGGGGCCTGATGAGCAGTTCTTC. The rearrangement uses TRBV7-8 and TRBJ2-1; 12 bases match TRBD2. Germline V gene data show CDR1 as SGHVS and CDR2 as FQNEAQ. The CDR3 spans 16 residues. The junction had 5 bases not matched to a gene; V was cut back by 0 bases and J by 8 bases.

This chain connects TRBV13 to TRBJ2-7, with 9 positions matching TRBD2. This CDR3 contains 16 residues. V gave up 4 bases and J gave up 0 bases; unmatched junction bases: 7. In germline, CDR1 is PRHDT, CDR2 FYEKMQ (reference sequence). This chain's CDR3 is CASSSAGGPSSYEQYF. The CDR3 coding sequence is TGTGCCAGCAGCTCGGCGGGAGGGCCGAGCTCCTACGAGCAGTACTTC.

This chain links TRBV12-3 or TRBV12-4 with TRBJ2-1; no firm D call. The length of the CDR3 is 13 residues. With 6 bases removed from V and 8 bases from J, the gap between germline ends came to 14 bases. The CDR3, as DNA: TGTGCCAGCAGCCTCCGGGTCGCGGATGAGCAGTTCTTC. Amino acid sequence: CASSLRVADEQFF.

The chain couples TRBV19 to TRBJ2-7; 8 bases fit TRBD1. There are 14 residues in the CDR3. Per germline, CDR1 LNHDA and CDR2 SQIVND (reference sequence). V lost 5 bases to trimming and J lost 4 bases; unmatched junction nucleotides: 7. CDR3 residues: CASSYGTGDYEQYF. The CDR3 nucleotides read TGTGCCAGTAGTTACGGGACAGGTGATTACGAGCAGTACTTC.

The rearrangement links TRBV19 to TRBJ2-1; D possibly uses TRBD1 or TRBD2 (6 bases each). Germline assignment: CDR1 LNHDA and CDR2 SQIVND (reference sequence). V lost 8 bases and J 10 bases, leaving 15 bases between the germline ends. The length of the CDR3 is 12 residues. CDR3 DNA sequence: TGTGCCAGTCGTCTCGGGGGCCACGAGCAGTTCTTC. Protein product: CASRLGGHEQFF.

This chain's CDR3 is CASSLTAGRNTGELFF. The CDR3 DNA reads TGTGCCAGCAGCTTAACAGCGGGGAGGAACACCGGGGAGCTGTTTTTT. The chain joins TRBV11-2 to TRBJ2-2, with 7 bases that match TRBD2. Germline lookup yields CDR1 SGHAT and CDR2 FQNNGV. The trim removed 2 bases at V and 1 base at J, leaving 4 bases unmatched. The length of the CDR3 is 16 residues.

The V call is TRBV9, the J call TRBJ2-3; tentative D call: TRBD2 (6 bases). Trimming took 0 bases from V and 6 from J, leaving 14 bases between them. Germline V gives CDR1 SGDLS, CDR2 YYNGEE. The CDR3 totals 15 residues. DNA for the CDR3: TGTGCCAGCAGCGTAGCTAAAGGGAGCGGGGATACGCAGTATTTT. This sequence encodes CASSVAKGSGDTQYF. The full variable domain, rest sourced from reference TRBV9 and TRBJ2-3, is DSGVTQTPKHLITATGQRVTLRCSPRSGDLSVYWYQQSLDQGLQFLIQYYNGEERAKGNILERFSAQQFPDLHSELNLSSLELGDSALYFCASSVAKGSGDTQYFGPGTRLTVL.

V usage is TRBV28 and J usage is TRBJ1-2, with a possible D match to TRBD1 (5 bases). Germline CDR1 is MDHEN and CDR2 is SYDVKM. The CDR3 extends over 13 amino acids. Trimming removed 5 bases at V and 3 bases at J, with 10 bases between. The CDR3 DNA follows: TGTGCCAGCAGTCTCGGGGGGTACTATGGCTACACCTTC. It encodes CASSLGGYYGYTF.

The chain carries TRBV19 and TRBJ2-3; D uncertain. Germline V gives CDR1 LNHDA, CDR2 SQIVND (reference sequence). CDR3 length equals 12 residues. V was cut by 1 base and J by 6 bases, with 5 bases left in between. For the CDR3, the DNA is TGTGCCAGTAGTATAGGGGTGGATACGCAGTATTTT. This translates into CASSIGVDTQYF.

DNA for the CDR3: TGCAGCGTTGAAGCCCCGGACAGGGGCTTTGGATGGCACGAGCAGTACTTC. Translated: CSVEAPDRGFGWHEQYF. The chain carries TRBV29-1 and TRBJ2-7, with 9 bases that match TRBD1. The V and J ends lost 1 base and 5 bases, in that order; junction bases with no gene match: 15. The V gene's germline CDR1 is SQVTM and CDR2 ANQGSEA. This CDR3 spans 17 amino acids.